Below, 5 T cell receptor beta chains from the same sample are listed, as sequenced in a study of cytomegalovirus exposure and HLA in healthy donors. Primers for the PCR totalled 60 Vbeta and 13 Jbeta. Method: immunoSEQ multiplex PCR; TCRdb's copy keeps in-frame clones and lacks some. This table has around 190,000 clones, over 75% appearing once. The sequenced sample was PBMCs. These receptors came from a woman in her forties or fifties in good health and CMV-seronegative.

This clone was recorded once. This chain uses TRBV28 with TRBJ2-7, with TRBD2 identical over 7 bases. This CDR3 region has 12 residues. Germline-derived CDR1 and CDR2 are MDHEN and SYDVKM. V was clipped by 6 bases and J by 9 bases; unmatched bases: 8. The CDR3 coding sequence is TGTGCCAGCAGGGACGTCTCGGGGGGGCAGTACTTC. It encodes CASRDVSGGQYF.

This chain connects TRBV30 to TRBJ1-3, with 7 bases aligning to TRBD1. The CDR3 is 15 residues long. The germline CDR1 and CDR2 sequences are GTSNPN and SVGIG (reference sequence). Trimming cost V 2 bases and J 0 bases; bases outside gene matches: 4. CDR3 sequence: CAWSSGTASGNTIYF. The CDR3, as DNA: TGTGCCTGGAGTTCCGGGACAGCCTCTGGAAACACCATATATTTT. Based on the CDR3 plus reference TRBV30 and TRBJ1-3, the full variable domain is SQTIHQWPATLVQPVGSPLSLECTVEGTSNPNLYWYRQAAGRGLQLLFYSVGIGQISSEVPQNLSASRPQDRQFILSSKKLLLSDSGFYLCAWSSGTASGNTIYFGEGSWLTVV.

V and J are TRBV5-6 and TRBJ2-7, with 13 bases matching TRBD2. CDR1 and CDR2 (germline): SGHDT, YYEEEE. The CDR3 is 16 residues long. V dropped 2 bases and J dropped 5; count of bases not matched to a gene: 7. The CDR3 loop reads CASSFRTSGSANEQYF. The CDR3 region has the DNA TGTGCCAGCAGCTTTAGGACTAGCGGGAGTGCGAACGAGCAGTACTTC. The full variable domain, in which reference TRBV5-6 and TRBJ2-7 provide the parts outside the CDR3, is DAGVTQSPTHLIKTRGQQVTLRCSPKSGHDTVSWYQQALGQGPQFIFQYYEEEERQRGNFPDRFSGHQFPNYSSELNVNALLLGDSALYLCASSFRTSGSANEQYFGPGTRLTVT.

This chain links TRBV5-1 with TRBJ2-2; D may be TRBD2 (6 bases). CDR1 and CDR2 (germline): SGHRS, YFSETQ. The CDR3 has 17 residues. V dropped 1 base and J dropped 3 bases, with 16 bases sitting between them. The CDR3 loop is CASSLNIGGIDTGELFF. For the CDR3, the DNA is TGCGCCAGCAGCTTGAATATTGGCGGGATCGACACCGGGGAGCTGTTTTTT.

The V gene is TRBV27, the J gene TRBJ1-2; no clear D gene. The V and J ends lost 5 bases and 4 bases respectively, with 11 bases between them. The CDR3 runs to 13 residues. Germline loops: CDR1 MNHEY, CDR2 SMNVEV (reference sequence). CDR3 in DNA: TGTGCCAGCAGTCCTACTTGGGCCTATGGCTACACCTTC. As protein: CASSPTWAYGYTF.